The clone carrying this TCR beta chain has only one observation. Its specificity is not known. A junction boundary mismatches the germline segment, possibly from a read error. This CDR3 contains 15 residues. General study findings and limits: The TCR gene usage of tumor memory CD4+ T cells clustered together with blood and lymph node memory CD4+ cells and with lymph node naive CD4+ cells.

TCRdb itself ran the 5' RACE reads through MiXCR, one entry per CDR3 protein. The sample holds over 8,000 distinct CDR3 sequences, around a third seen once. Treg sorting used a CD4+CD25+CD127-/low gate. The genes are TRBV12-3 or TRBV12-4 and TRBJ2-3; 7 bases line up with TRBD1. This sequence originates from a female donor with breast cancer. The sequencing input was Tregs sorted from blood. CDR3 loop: CASSTQTGSADMQYF. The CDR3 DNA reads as TGTGCCAGCAGTACGCAGACAGGGTCAGCAGATATGCAGTATTTT.